The 9 T cell receptor beta chains listed next were all sequenced from one sample in a study of identical twins. TCRdb re-called the 5' RACE reads with MiXCR, one entry per CDR3 protein. Of around 490,000 distinct CDR3 sequences listed, around 20% were seen once; the top ten hold about 0.48%. The same data also contributed to another study, on yellow fever vaccine responses in identical twins.

Sequencing was done on a sample of CD4+ T cells sorted from blood. The receptors originated from a woman aged 18-30 years in good health.

This clonotype has only a few counts. The chain recombines TRBV12-3 or TRBV12-4 with TRBJ2-2; D remains unclear. The CDR3 is made up of 12 amino acids. V was pared by 2 bases and J by 8 bases, with 6 bases between. CDR3 residues: CASSLLRGELFF. The CDR3 DNA reads as TGTGCCAGCAGTTTATTGAGAGGGGAGCTGTTTTTT.

V usage is TRBV5-1 and J usage is TRBJ2-7, with 11 bases aligning to TRBD2. The CDR3 is 16 residues long. The germline V gene encodes CDR1 SGHRS and CDR2 YFSETQ. The trim removed 1 base at V and 6 bases at J, leaving 9 bases unmatched. The CDR3 nucleotides read TGCGCCAGCAGCTTGTGGTCCGCTAGCGGGAGGATCGAGCAGTACTTC. Amino acid sequence: CASSLWSASGRIEQYF.

This clonotype has a count of ten or more. V gene TRBV5-1 combines with J gene TRBJ2-5; D unresolved. This CDR3 comprises 12 residues. Trimming removed 1 base from V and 2 bases from J, with 3 bases in between. Per germline, CDR1 SGHRS and CDR2 YFSETQ. CDR3 sequence: CASSLTQETQYF. The CDR3 coding sequence is TGCGCCAGCAGCTTGACACAAGAGACCCAGTACTTC.

The chain couples TRBV2 to TRBJ2-7, with 9 bases identical to TRBD2. Looked up from germline, CDR1 is SNHLY and CDR2 is FYNNEI. The CDR3 is made up of 16 amino acids. Trimming cost V 8 bases and J 4 bases; bases outside gene matches: 15. The CDR3 is CASGASGMGIVYEQYF. CDR3 in DNA: TGTGCCAGCGGAGCTAGCGGGATGGGGATAGTGTACGAGCAGTACTTC.

This chain connects TRBV6-2 or TRBV6-3 to TRBJ1-5; D gene unclear. The CDR3 contains 12 residues. Germline V CDR1 and CDR2: MNHEY, SVGEGT. V shed 5 bases and J shed 0 bases, with 2 bases lying between them. CDR3 sequence (DNA): TGTGCCAGCAGTACTAGCAATCAGCCCCAGCATTTT. This encodes CASSTSNQPQHF.

This clonotype was seen a few times. The rearrangement links TRBV5-1 to TRBJ2-7; D gene uncertain. Trimming shortened V by 3 bases and J by 2 bases, and 6 bases separated the two germline ends. CDR1 and CDR2 (germline): SGHRS, YFSETQ. The CDR3 loop spans 12 amino acids. The CDR3 nucleotides are TGCGCCAGCAGCTACTCGACCTACGAGCAGTACTTC. This gives the protein CASSYSTYEQYF.

This chain joins TRBV24-1 and TRBJ2-1; D might be TRBD1 (6 bases). The CDR3 loop spans 13 amino acids. Trimming took off 7 bases at V and 3 bases at J, with 9 bases between the two ends. The germline V gene has CDR1 KGHDR and CDR2 SFDVKD. The CDR3 DNA reads TGTGCCACCAGCGGACAGTTCTACAATGAGCAGTTCTTC. Its protein is CATSGQFYNEQFF.

This clonotype has more than one count but fewer than ten. The gene calls are TRBV10-3 and TRBJ2-5; D is unresolved. Germline CDR1 and CDR2: ENHRY and SYGVKD. The CDR3 covers 12 residues. With 11 bases removed from V and 2 bases from J, the gap between germline ends came to 12 bases. DNA of the CDR3: TGTGCCGTCAAACCCTCACAAGAGACCCAGTACTTC. This translates into CAVKPSQETQYF.

This clonotype has a handful of counts. The chain joins TRBV28 to TRBJ2-1; D is tentatively TRBD1 or TRBD2 (5 bases each). Germline CDR1 and CDR2: MDHEN and SYDVKM. This CDR3 spans 20 amino acids. With 4 bases removed from V and 0 bases from J, the gap between germline ends came to 25 bases. The DNA of the CDR3 is TGTGCCAGCAGTTATCCTCCCTGGGGACCCTACGCGGCCTCCTACAATGAGCAGTTCTTC. Its protein product is CASSYPPWGPYAASYNEQFF.